The clone carrying this T cell receptor (beta chain) was counted between two and nine times. What it binds is unknown. In the PCR, 60 Vbeta and 13 Jbeta primers were used. Study processing details: As a later analysis found, there were 60 million to 90 million unique TCR beta chains, of which some 10 million were shared. Data came from immunoSEQ multiplex PCR; TCRdb stores just in-frame clones and leaves some out. That table supplies the V and J calls and clone size; D and trimming were determined from the DNA. Among under 250,000 clones, about 78% were seen once, and the ten largest hold around 4%. Germline assignment: CDR1 DFQATT and CDR2 SNEGSKA (reference sequence). The CDR3 runs to 11 residues. V was pared by 7 bases and J by 0 bases, with 7 bases between. The record originates from a study of cytomegalovirus exposure and HLA in healthy donors. The study, taken as a whole, reports: Reportedly, a later analysis found an Asian-associated ancestry cluster had fewer N-insertions than the roughly 630-donor mean. Some V segments, including TRBV6-2 and TRBV6-3, were excluded as indistinguishable. Later analysis identified 16,000 or so TCR beta sequences associated with HLA alleles, using a false discovery rate threshold of 0.05.

This chain joins TRBV20-1 and TRBJ2-7; unclear D gene. The receptor was isolated from a male donor in good health and CMV-seronegative. The sequencing input was PBMCs. CDR3 coding DNA: TGCAGTGTCCTGAGCTCCTACGAGCAGTACTTC. Its protein is CSVLSSYEQYF.